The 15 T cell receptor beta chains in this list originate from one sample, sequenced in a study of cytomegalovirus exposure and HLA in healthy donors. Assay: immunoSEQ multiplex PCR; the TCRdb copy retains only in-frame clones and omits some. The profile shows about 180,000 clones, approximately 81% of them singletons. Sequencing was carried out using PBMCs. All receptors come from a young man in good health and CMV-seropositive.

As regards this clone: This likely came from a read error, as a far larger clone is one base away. The CDR3 is CASSPGLAEQFF. The CDR3 bases are TGCGCCAGCAGCCCGGGACTAGCTGAGCAGTTCTTC. The chain is built from TRBV5-1 and TRBJ2-1, with 9 positions matching TRBD2. Trimming at V came to 4 bases and at J to 9 bases, leaving 2 bases not matched to a gene. This CDR3 contains 12 residues. The germline gives CDR1 SGHRS, CDR2 YFSETQ.

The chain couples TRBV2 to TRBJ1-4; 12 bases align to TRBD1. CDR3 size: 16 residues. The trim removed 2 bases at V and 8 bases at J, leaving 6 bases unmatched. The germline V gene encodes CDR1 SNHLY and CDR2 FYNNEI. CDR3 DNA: TGTGCCAGCAGTGAAAGGCGGGACAGGGGGCACGAAAAACTGTTTTTT. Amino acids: CASSERRDRGHEKLFF.

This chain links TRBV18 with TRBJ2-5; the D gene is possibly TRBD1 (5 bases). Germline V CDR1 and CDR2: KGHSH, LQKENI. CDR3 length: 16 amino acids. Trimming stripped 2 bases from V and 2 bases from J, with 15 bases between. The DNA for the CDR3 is TGTGCCAGCTCACCAGGGCAGGGCCCCCTACAAGAGACCCAGTACTTC. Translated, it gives CASSPGQGPLQETQYF.

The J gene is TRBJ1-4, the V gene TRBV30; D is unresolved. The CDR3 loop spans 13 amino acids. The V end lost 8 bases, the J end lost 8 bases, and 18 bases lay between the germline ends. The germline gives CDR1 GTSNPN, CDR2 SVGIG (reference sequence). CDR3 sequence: CALATGLGEKLFF. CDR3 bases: TGTGCCCTCGCGACGGGGTTGGGGGAAAAACTGTTTTTT.

The CDR3 region has the DNA TGCGCCAGCAGTTCCGGGACTGAACACAATGAGCAGTTCTTC. Translation gives CASSSGTEHNEQFF. This chain links TRBV10-2 with TRBJ2-1; D possibly corresponds to TRBD2 (6 bases). V lost 5 bases and J 5 bases, leaving 13 bases between the germline ends. Germline loops: CDR1 WSHSY, CDR2 SAAADI. This CDR3 is 14 amino acids long.

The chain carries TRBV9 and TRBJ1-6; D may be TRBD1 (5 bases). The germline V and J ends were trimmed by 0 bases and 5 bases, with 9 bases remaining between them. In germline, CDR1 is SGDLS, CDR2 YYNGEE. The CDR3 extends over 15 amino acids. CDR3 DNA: TGTGCCAGCAGCGTAGGGGTAGGGGATAATTCACCCCTCCACTTT. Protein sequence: CASSVGVGDNSPLHF.

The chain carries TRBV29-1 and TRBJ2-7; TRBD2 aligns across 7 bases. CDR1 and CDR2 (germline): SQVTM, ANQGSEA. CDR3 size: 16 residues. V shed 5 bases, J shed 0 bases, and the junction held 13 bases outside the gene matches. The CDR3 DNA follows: TGCAGCGTTCGGGGCTCGGCTAGCGGCAGCTCCTACGAGCAGTACTTC. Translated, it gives CSVRGSASGSSYEQYF.

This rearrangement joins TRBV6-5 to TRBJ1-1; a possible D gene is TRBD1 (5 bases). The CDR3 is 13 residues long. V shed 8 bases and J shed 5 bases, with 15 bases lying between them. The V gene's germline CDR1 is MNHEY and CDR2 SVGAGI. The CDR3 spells CASGGGVRTEAFF. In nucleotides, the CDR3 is TGTGCCAGCGGGGGAGGGGTGAGGACTGAAGCTTTCTTT.

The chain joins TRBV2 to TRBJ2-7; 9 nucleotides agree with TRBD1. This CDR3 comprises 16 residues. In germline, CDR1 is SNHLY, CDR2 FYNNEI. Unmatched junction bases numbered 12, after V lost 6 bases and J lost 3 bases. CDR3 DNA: TGTGCCAGCAGCAAAACCGACAGGGGGAAGTTCTACGAGCAGTACTTC. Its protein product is CASSKTDRGKFYEQYF.

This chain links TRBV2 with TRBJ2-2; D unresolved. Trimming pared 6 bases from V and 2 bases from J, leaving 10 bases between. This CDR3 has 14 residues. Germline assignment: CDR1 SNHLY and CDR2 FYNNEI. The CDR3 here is CASRVDSNTGELFF. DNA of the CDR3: TGTGCCAGCAGGGTCGACTCAAACACCGGGGAGCTGTTTTTT.

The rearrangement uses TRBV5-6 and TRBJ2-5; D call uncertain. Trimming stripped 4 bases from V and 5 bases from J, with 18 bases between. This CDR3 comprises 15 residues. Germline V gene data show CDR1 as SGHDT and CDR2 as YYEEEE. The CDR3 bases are TGTGCCAGCAGCCAAGGCCAGGCACCCTATGAGACCCAGTACTTC. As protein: CASSQGQAPYETQYF.

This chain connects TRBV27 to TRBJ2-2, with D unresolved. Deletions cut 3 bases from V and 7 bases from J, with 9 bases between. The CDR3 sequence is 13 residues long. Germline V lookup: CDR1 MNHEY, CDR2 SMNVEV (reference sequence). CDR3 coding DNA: TGTGCCAGCAGTTTGGTTAGCAGCGGGGAGCTGTTTTTT. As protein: CASSLVSSGELFF.

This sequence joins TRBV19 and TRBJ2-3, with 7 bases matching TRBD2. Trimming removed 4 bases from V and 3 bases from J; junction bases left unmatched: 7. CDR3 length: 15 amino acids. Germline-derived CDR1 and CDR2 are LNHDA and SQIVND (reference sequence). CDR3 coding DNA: TGTGCCAGTAGTAAAGGCGGGGGAGGGACAGATACGCAGTATTTT. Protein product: CASSKGGGGTDTQYF. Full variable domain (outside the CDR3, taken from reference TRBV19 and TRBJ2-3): DGGITQSPKYLFRKEGQNVTLSCEQNLNHDAMYWYRQDPGQGLRLIYYSQIVNDFQKGDIAEGYSVSREKKESFPLTVTSAQKNPTAFYLCASSKGGGGTDTQYFGPGTRLTVL.

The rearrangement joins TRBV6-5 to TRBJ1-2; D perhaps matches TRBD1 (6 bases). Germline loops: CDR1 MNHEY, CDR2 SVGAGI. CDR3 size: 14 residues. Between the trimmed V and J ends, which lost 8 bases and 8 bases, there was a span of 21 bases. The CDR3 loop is CASGYSQGTGGYTF. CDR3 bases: TGTGCCAGCGGCTATTCACAGGGTACGGGAGGCTACACCTTC.

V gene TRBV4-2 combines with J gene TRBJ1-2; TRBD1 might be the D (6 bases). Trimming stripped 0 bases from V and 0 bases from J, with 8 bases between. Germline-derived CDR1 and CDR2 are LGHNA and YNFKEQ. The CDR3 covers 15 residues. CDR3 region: CASSQDGGSNYGYTF. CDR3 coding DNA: TGTGCCAGCAGCCAAGATGGGGGCTCTAACTATGGCTACACCTTC.